Presented here are 26 T cell receptor beta chains from one specimen sequenced in a study of T cell responses to AZD1222 COVID-19 vaccine. Profiling relied on immunoSEQ multiplex PCR, and the TCRdb table lists in-frame clones only, not all of them. The repertoire includes around 130,000 clones, around nine tenths of them detected once, and 3.5% to 4.5% sits in the top ten. Sample: peripheral blood, taken 28 days after the second dose of the MenACWY control vaccine. The receptors were sampled from an adult who received the MenACWY meningococcal vaccine as a control.

This clone was recorded only once. No conserved phenylalanine or tryptophan is present at the end of the CDR3, so a read error is the likely explanation. No DNA is shown, since the ends of the CDR3 on it are uncertain; the CDR3 is the one TCRdb lists. The rearrangement uses TRBV21-1 and TRBJ1-6. TRBV21-1 is given as a pseudogene. The CDR3 is 10 residues long, counting both termini. CDR3 in amino acids: CASSKGHPLE.

The chain carries TRBV3-1 (or the pseudogene TRBV3-2) and TRBJ1-4; TRBD1 matches at 10 bases. V lost 3 bases to trimming and J lost 2 bases; unmatched junction nucleotides: 6. Germline V lookup: CDR1 LGHDT, CDR2 YNNKEL (reference sequence). The CDR3 is 17 residues long. CDR3 DNA: TGTGCCAGCAGCCAGAGGACAGGGGGATCCACTAATGAAAAACTGTTTTTT. Translated: CASSQRTGGSTNEKLFF.

The V call is TRBV24-1, the J call TRBJ2-7; D is possibly TRBD1 or TRBD2 (6 bases each). Germline V gene sequence: CDR1 KGHDR, CDR2 SFDVKD. There are 15 residues in the CDR3. V was pared by 3 bases and J by 5 bases, with 16 bases between. The CDR3 is CATSDPSERGDEQYF. CDR3 coding DNA: TGTGCCACCAGTGATCCAAGCGAAAGGGGGGACGAGCAGTACTTC.

The chain recombines TRBV6-5 with TRBJ2-7; a possible D gene is TRBD1 (8 bases). Germline lookup yields CDR1 MNHEY and CDR2 SVGAGI. This CDR3 comprises 15 residues. Trimming took 6 bases from V and 2 from J, leaving 17 bases between them. Here the CDR3 reads CASRGGQGAPYEQYV. The CDR3 nucleotides read TGTGCCAGCAGGGGGGGGCAGGGGGCTCCCTACGAGCAGTACGTC.

J is TRBJ2-1 and V is TRBV7-2; D is ambiguous. The CDR3 is 11 amino acids. V lost 3 bases, J lost 9 bases, and 6 bases lay in between. Germline V gene lookup returns CDR1 SGHTA and CDR2 FQGNSA. The CDR3 sequence is CASSLIGEQFF. The CDR3 nucleotides read TGTGCCAGCAGCTTGATCGGTGAGCAGTTCTTC. Complete variable domain (other parts from reference TRBV7-2 and TRBJ2-1): GAGVSQSPSNKVTEKGKDVELRCDPISGHTALYWYRQSLGQGLEFLIYFQGNSAPDKSGLPSDRFSAERTGGSVSTLTIQRTQQEDSAVYLCASSLIGEQFFGPGTRLTVL.

The rearrangement joins TRBV11-2 to TRBJ2-7; D remains unclear. V lost 5 bases to trimming and J lost 3 bases, with 11 bases between them. CDR1 is SGHAT and CDR2 is FQNNGV in the germline V gene. CDR3 length equals 13 residues. The CDR3 here is CASSTGWGYEQYV. In nucleotides, the CDR3 is TGTGCCAGCAGCACCGGTTGGGGCTACGAGCAGTACGTC.

The chain recombines TRBV13 with TRBJ2-2; 9 nucleotides match TRBD1. J lost 1 base, V lost 5 bases, and 2 bases had no gene match. Germline values: CDR1 PRHDT, CDR2 FYEKMQ (reference sequence). CDR3 length: 15 residues. CDR3 in DNA: TGTGCCAGCAGCCCGGACAGGGGGAACACCGGGGAGCTGTTTTTT. It codes for CASSPDRGNTGELFF.

V and J are TRBV18 and TRBJ1-1, with D perhaps TRBD1 (6 bases). Deletions cut 5 bases from V and 0 bases from J, with 13 bases between. CDR1 KGHSH and CDR2 LQKENI come from the germline V gene. The CDR3 loop spans 15 amino acids. CDR3 sequence (DNA): TGTGCCAGCTCAAGCGGGACACTAATGAACACTGAAGCTTTCTTT. Amino acids: CASSSGTLMNTEAFF.

In nucleotides, the CDR3 is TGTGCCAGCGGATTCGATCAGGGGGCCTCCTATAATTCACCCCTCCACTTT. It yields the protein CASGFDQGASYNSPLHF. V gene TRBV5-4 combines with J gene TRBJ1-6; 8 bases agree with TRBD1. CDR3 length: 17 amino acids. Per the germline V gene, CDR1 is SGHNT and CDR2 is YYREEE (reference sequence). V shed 7 bases and J 0 bases; nucleotides not matched to a gene: 9.

The chain is built from TRBV7-9 and TRBJ1-5; TRBD1 is a possible D gene (5 bases). The germline V gene encodes CDR1 SEHNR and CDR2 FQNEAQ (reference sequence). There are 13 residues in the CDR3. Between the trimmed V and J ends, which lost 1 base and 8 bases, there was a span of 9 bases. CDR3 sequence: CASSLGRDEPQHF. CDR3 bases: TGTGCCAGCAGCTTAGGCAGGGATGAGCCCCAGCATTTT.

This chain uses TRBV16 with TRBJ2-5; no firm D call. Looked up from germline, CDR1 is KGHSY and CDR2 is FQNENV. The CDR3 has 14 amino acids. Trimming stripped 3 bases from V and 4 bases from J, with 12 bases between. DNA for the CDR3: TGTGCCAGCAGCCACATAGCACTCGTAGAGACCCAGTACTTC. This sequence encodes CASSHIALVETQYF.

The chain uses TRBV6-1 and TRBJ2-7; D gene ambiguous. This CDR3 comprises 11 residues. V shed 3 bases and J shed 6 bases, with 6 bases lying between them. The germline V gene has CDR1 MNHNS and CDR2 SASEGT. Written as DNA, the CDR3 is TGTGCCAGCAGTGACCCCCTCGAGCAGTACTTC. Protein product: CASSDPLEQYF.

Only a few counts were recorded for this clone. The J gene is TRBJ2-2, the V gene TRBV18; TRBD2 matches 11 bases. The CDR3 has 17 residues. The germline gives CDR1 KGHSH, CDR2 LQKENI. With V trimmed by 5 bases and J by 3 bases, 8 bases remained unmatched. The CDR3 here is CASSRGTSGPDTGELFF. In nucleotides, the CDR3 is TGTGCCAGCTCAAGAGGGACTAGCGGCCCAGACACCGGGGAGCTGTTTTTT. Based on the CDR3 plus reference TRBV18 and TRBJ2-2, the full variable domain is NAGVMQNPRHLVRRRGQEARLRCSPMKGHSHVYWYRQLPEEGLKFMVYLQKENIIDESGMPKERFSAEFPKEGPSILRIQQVVRGDSAAYFCASSRGTSGPDTGELFFGEGSRLTVL.

V and J are TRBV6-5 and TRBJ1-2; unclear D gene. This CDR3 is built from 13 residues. The V gene's germline CDR1 is MNHEY and CDR2 SVGAGI. With 7 bases removed from V and 2 bases from J, the gap between germline ends came to 11 bases. As DNA, the CDR3 is TGTGCCAGCACCTGGGGTAGGAACTATGGCTACACCTTC. Translation: CASTWGRNYGYTF.

The V and J genes are TRBV6-6 and TRBJ2-2; maybe TRBD2 (6 bases). The CDR3 extends over 14 amino acids. The V gene lost 4 bases and the J gene lost 8 bases, with 14 bases spanning the gap. Germline lookup yields CDR1 MNHNY and CDR2 SVGAGI (reference sequence). As DNA, the CDR3 is TGTGCCAGCAGTTTTGGCGGGGTTATGGGGGAGCTGTTTTTT. This encodes CASSFGGVMGELFF.

The chain employs TRBV5-4 and TRBJ2-1; 9 bases line up with TRBD2. The V segment lost 0 bases and the J segment 5 bases; nucleotides outside the gene matches: 3. Germline V gene data show CDR1 as SGHNT and CDR2 as YYREEE (reference sequence). This CDR3 spans 15 amino acids. The CDR3 sequence is CASSLERGVNNEQFF. Written as DNA, the CDR3 is TGTGCCAGCAGCTTGGAGCGGGGGGTTAACAATGAGCAGTTCTTC.

V is TRBV14 and J is TRBJ1-6; tentative D call: TRBD1 (6 bases). Trimming shortened V by 0 bases and J by 4 bases, and 13 bases separated the two germline ends. This CDR3 has 17 amino acids. CDR1 and CDR2 from the germline V gene are SGHDN and FVKESK. The CDR3 coding sequence is TGTGCCAGCAGCCAAGAGGGATGGGACACTTATAATTCACCCCTCCACTTT. Translation gives CASSQEGWDTYNSPLHF.

This chain links TRBV15 with TRBJ2-3, with unresolved D. V was pared by 1 base and J by 6 bases, with 11 bases between. The CDR3 spans 14 residues. In germline, CDR1 is LNHNV, CDR2 YYDKDF (reference sequence). As DNA, the CDR3 is TGTGCCACCAGCAGAGTTATAATGGGGGATACGCAGTATTTT. This translates into CATSRVIMGDTQYF.

This clone was recorded once. The chain links TRBV18 to TRBJ2-2; 8 bases align to TRBD1. J was trimmed by 0 bases and V by 5 bases; bases with no gene match: 2. In germline, CDR1 is KGHSH, CDR2 LQKENI. The CDR3 has 15 residues. The chain's CDR3 is CASSGQGTNTGELFF. The CDR3, as DNA: TGTGCCAGCTCAGGACAGGGAACGAACACCGGGGAGCTGTTTTTT.

The chain joins TRBV3-1 (or the pseudogene TRBV3-2) to TRBJ1-2, with a possible D match to TRBD1 (5 bases). Germline CDR1 reads LGHDT; CDR2 reads YNNKEL (reference sequence). With 1 base removed from V and 3 bases from J, the gap between germline ends came to 9 bases. This CDR3 has 14 amino acids. This CDR3 is CASSQGGVDYGYTF. For the CDR3, the DNA is TGTGCCAGCAGCCAAGGGGGGGTGGACTATGGCTACACCTTC.

This chain uses TRBV28 with TRBJ2-7; D call uncertain. The CDR3 runs to 15 residues. Trimming removed 5 bases at V and 7 bases at J, with 21 bases between. The V gene's germline CDR1 is MDHEN and CDR2 SYDVKM. The CDR3 reads CASSPQSADFDEQYF. Here the CDR3 DNA reads TGTGCCAGCAGTCCCCAATCTGCAGACTTCGATGAGCAGTACTTC.

The V gene is TRBV24-1, the J gene TRBJ2-3, with D perhaps matching TRBD1 (5 bases). The V end was cut by 3 bases, the J end by 3 bases, with 12 bases between. Germline V gene lookup returns CDR1 KGHDR and CDR2 SFDVKD. This CDR3 comprises 15 residues. Here the CDR3 reads CATSDRQGRTDTQYF. For the CDR3, the DNA is TGTGCCACCAGTGATAGGCAGGGAAGGACAGATACGCAGTATTTT.

The J gene is TRBJ2-6, the V gene TRBV4-3; 9 bases agree with TRBD2. Germline V CDR1 and CDR2: LGHNA, YSLEER. The CDR3 contains 19 residues. The V and J ends lost 1 base and 0 bases, in that order; junction bases with no gene match: 7. This CDR3 reads CASSQALAGGSSGANVLTF. The CDR3 DNA sequence: TGCGCCAGCAGCCAAGCTTTGGCGGGGGGGAGCTCTGGGGCCAACGTCCTGACTTTC.

The V gene is TRBV5-6, the J gene TRBJ1-5, with a tentative D call TRBD1 (5 bases). The CDR3 is 16 residues long. V was trimmed by 4 bases and J by 4 bases, leaving 18 bases between them. CDR1 and CDR2 from the germline V gene are SGHDT and YYEEEE. For the CDR3, the DNA is TGTGCCAGCAGCGCTCGGGGACGGACTTTGAATCAGCCCCAGCATTTT. Translation: CASSARGRTLNQPQHF.

The chain is built from TRBV4-1 and TRBJ2-7, with a weak D call TRBD1 (6 bases). From germline, CDR1 is MGHRA and CDR2 YSYEKL. The CDR3 spans 13 residues. Trimming cost V 3 bases and J 6 bases, with 12 bases left between them. The CDR3 nucleotides are TGCGCCAGCAGCCAGCACCAGGGGAGCGAGCAGTACGTC. Its translation is CASSQHQGSEQYV.

The rearrangement joins TRBV27 to TRBJ2-7, with D perhaps matching TRBD2 (6 bases). Germline values: CDR1 MNHEY, CDR2 SMNVEV (reference sequence). This CDR3 has 13 amino acids. Trimming removed 5 bases at V and 2 bases at J, with 10 bases between. The chain's CDR3 is CASSPGLPYEQYF. CDR3 nucleotides: TGTGCCAGCAGTCCAGGACTACCCTACGAGCAGTACTTC.